Presented here are 3 T cell receptor beta chains from one specimen sequenced in a study of T-cell memory formation after mild COVID-19. TCRdb recomputed calls from the 5' RACE reads with MiXCR, one row per CDR3 protein. Of 530,000 or so distinct CDR3 sequences listed, around a sixth were seen once; the top ten hold roughly 8%. Sequenced: PBMCs or a T cell subset sorted from them (not recorded which). The source is an adult woman who had mild COVID-19 (a few samples of this study predate the infection). Cell type and time point are not known.

This chain uses TRBV6-5 with TRBJ1-4; D unclear. The germline gives CDR1 MNHEY, CDR2 SVGAGI. Trimming took off 7 bases at V and 12 bases at J, with 24 bases between the two ends. The CDR3 has 15 amino acids. The CDR3 DNA reads as TGTGCCAGCACCAATCAGAGCCCGAAGGTAGAAGAACTGTTTTTT. Translation gives CASTNQSPKVEELFF.

This clonotype has ten or more counts. The J gene is TRBJ2-7, the V gene TRBV9; 10 bases align to TRBD2. The CDR3 contains 14 residues. Trimming at V came to 4 bases and at J to 2 bases, leaving 3 bases not matched to a gene. The germline CDR1 and CDR2 sequences are SGDLS and YYNGEE. The CDR3 protein is CASSTGTSAYEQYF. The CDR3 DNA is TGTGCCAGCAGCACCGGGACTAGCGCCTACGAGCAGTACTTC.

The chain links TRBV7-9 to TRBJ1-1, with D possibly TRBD1 on 6 matching bases. V was trimmed by 2 bases and J by 3 bases, leaving 19 bases between them. From germline, CDR1 is SEHNR and CDR2 FQNEAQ (reference sequence). This CDR3 has 17 residues. In DNA, the CDR3 is TGTGCCAGCAGCTTATCAGGCGGGGGGCGCCGGGACACTGAAGCTTTCTTT. Amino acid sequence: CASSLSGGGRRDTEAFF.